Below, 13 T cell receptor beta chains from the same sample are listed, as sequenced in a study of blood T cell repertoires in COVID-19. Assay used: immunoSEQ multiplex PCR; TCRdb lists only in-frame clones, some missing. The sample lists 120,000 to 150,000 clones; roughly 90% were seen once. What was sequenced was peripheral blood. Source of these receptors: a human donor in a cohort sampled during active COVID-19.

The chain uses TRBV15 and TRBJ2-7; D is perhaps TRBD1 (6 bases). Germline-derived CDR1 and CDR2 are LNHNV and YYDKDF (reference sequence). CDR3 length equals 14 residues. V gave up 1 base and J gave up 6 bases, with 13 bases separating them. The CDR3 sequence: CATSRVGQGREQYF. The CDR3 DNA reads as TGTGCCACCAGCAGAGTAGGGCAGGGGCGCGAGCAGTACTTC.

The chain has TRBV6-5 and TRBJ2-7; the match to TRBD1 covers 12 bases. Per germline, CDR1 MNHEY and CDR2 SVGAGI. V shed 6 bases and J 9 bases; nucleotides not matched to a gene: 12. CDR3 length equals 15 residues. The CDR3 nucleotides are TGTGCCAGCAGAAACGTGGGACAGGGGGCGCGTGGGCAGTACTTC. It translates to CASRNVGQGARGQYF.

The chain carries TRBV5-8 and TRBJ2-3; possibly TRBD1 for D (5 bases). The CDR3 sequence is 15 residues long. Germline CDR1 SGHTS, CDR2 YDEGEE. The V and J ends lost 6 bases and 0 bases respectively, with 14 bases between them. The CDR3 is CASTRGRASTDTQYF. The CDR3 DNA sequence: TGTGCCAGCACAAGGGGAAGGGCTAGCACAGATACGCAGTATTTT.

This CDR3 is CASNPRQGTGELFF. CDR3 nucleotide sequence: TGTGCCAGCAACCCTAGGCAGGGGACCGGGGAGCTGTTTTTT. The V call is TRBV7-6, the J call TRBJ2-2; a possible D gene is TRBD1 (6 bases). V was pared by 7 bases and J by 5 bases, with 14 bases between. The CDR3 totals 14 residues. Germline V gene data show CDR1 as SGHVS and CDR2 as FNYEAQ. Together with reference TRBV7-6 and TRBJ2-2, the CDR3 gives the full variable domain: GAGVSQSPRYKVTKRGQDVALRCDPISGHVSLYWYRQALGQGPEFLTYFNYEAQQDKSGLPNDRFSAERPEGSISTLTIQRTEQRDSAMYRCASNPRQGTGELFFGEGSRLTVL.

The chain couples TRBV24-1 to TRBJ2-1; 7 bases are shared with TRBD2. The CDR3 loop spans 16 amino acids. The V gene's germline CDR1 is KGHDR and CDR2 SFDVKD. Trimming cost V 5 bases and J 4 bases; bases outside gene matches: 10. The CDR3 nucleotides are TGTGCCACCAGTGTTACAGGACTAGGCAAATACAATGAGCAGTTCTTC. Protein product: CATSVTGLGKYNEQFF.

J is TRBJ2-7 and V is TRBV19, with 9 bases matching TRBD1. CDR3 size: 16 residues. In germline, CDR1 is LNHDA, CDR2 SQIVND (reference sequence). J was trimmed by 3 bases and V by 5 bases; bases with no gene match: 11. CDR3 in DNA: TGTGCCAGTAGTTCGGCGGAGACAGGGGGTATCTACGAGCAGTACTTC. As protein: CASSSAETGGIYEQYF.

This sequence joins TRBV27 and TRBJ2-7, with D possibly being TRBD2 (6 bases). The CDR3 totals 12 residues. Per the germline V gene, CDR1 is MNHEY and CDR2 is SMNVEV (reference sequence). Trimming shortened V by 4 bases and J by 6 bases, and 10 bases separated the two germline ends. The CDR3 loop reads CASSYQGGEQYF. For the CDR3, the DNA is TGTGCCAGCAGTTATCAGGGAGGCGAGCAGTACTTC.

The chain combines TRBV28 with TRBJ1-4, with D perhaps matching TRBD1 (6 bases). V dropped 2 bases and J dropped 8 bases, with 15 bases sitting between them. CDR3 length: 15 amino acids. Per the germline V gene, CDR1 is MDHEN and CDR2 is SYDVKM. The CDR3 protein is CASSLETGQAEKLFF. Written as DNA, the CDR3 is TGTGCCAGCAGTTTAGAGACAGGACAAGCCGAAAAACTGTTTTTT.

The chain employs TRBV5-4 and TRBJ1-1, with 7 bases identical to TRBD1. The J segment lost 0 bases and the V segment lost 4 bases, leaving 3 bases of the junction unmatched. The CDR3 spans 14 residues. Germline V gene lookup returns CDR1 SGHNT and CDR2 YYREEE (reference sequence). The CDR3 loop is CASSKGQMNTEAFF. CDR3 sequence (DNA): TGTGCCAGCAGCAAGGGACAGATGAACACTGAAGCTTTCTTT.

The chain employs TRBV30 and TRBJ2-5; 14 bases match TRBD2. The CDR3 runs to 15 residues. Trimming took 5 bases from V and 1 from J; bases not matched to a gene: 3. The germline V gene has CDR1 GTSNPN and CDR2 SVGIG (reference sequence). CDR3 DNA sequence: TGTGCCTGGGGGGGGACTAGCGGGAGCCAAGAGACCCAGTACTTC. Its protein is CAWGGTSGSQETQYF.

This clone was counted once. This chain uses TRBV9 with TRBJ2-3, with 12 bases aligning to TRBD2. CDR1 is SGDLS, CDR2 YYNGEE, per germline. Trimming took 4 bases from V and 2 from J; bases not matched to a gene: 8. This CDR3 has 17 amino acids. The CDR3 DNA follows: TGTGCCAGCAGCCTAGGACTAGCGGGGAGTACCACAGATACGCAGTATTTT. Its translation is CASSLGLAGSTTDTQYF.

V is TRBV5-6 and J is TRBJ2-1, with D maybe TRBD2 (5 bases). This CDR3 has 15 amino acids. Trimming shortened V by 6 bases and J by 2 bases, and 15 bases separated the two germline ends. Germline CDR1 and CDR2: SGHDT and YYEEEE. The CDR3 spells CASTSWESPYNEQFF. CDR3 bases: TGTGCCAGCACCTCGTGGGAGTCCCCCTACAATGAGCAGTTCTTC. Full variable domain (missing parts from reference TRBV5-6 and TRBJ2-1): DAGVTQSPTHLIKTRGQQVTLRCSPKSGHDTVSWYQQALGQGPQFIFQYYEEEERQRGNFPDRFSGHQFPNYSSELNVNALLLGDSALYLCASTSWESPYNEQFFGPGTRLTVL.

CDR3 in DNA: TGTGCCAGCAGGGCCGATCCAGGCCCCTACAATGAGCAGTTCTTC. Residues: CASRADPGPYNEQFF. The chain recombines TRBV6-4 with TRBJ2-1, with unresolved D. The ends were cut back, 6 bases at V and 2 bases at J, with 14 bases in the middle. This CDR3 comprises 15 residues. Germline V CDR1 and CDR2: MRHNA, SNTAGT.